The 15 T cell receptor beta chains below were found in one sample sequenced in a study of T cells in Graves' hyperthyroidism and ophthalmopathy. There were TCR beta CDR3 regions amplified from RNA transcripts. The HTBI primer set was used in a first-round RT-PCR of the TCR CDR3. TCRdb redid the calling of the multiplex PCR reads with MiXCR, one entry per CDR3 protein. The sample shows around 800,000 distinct CDR3 sequences, more than 30% of them seen only once. Input material: blood. The origin of the receptors is a man aged 18 to 29 with Graves' hyperthyroidism.

The V and J genes are TRBV7-2 and TRBJ2-7, with 9 bases matching TRBD1. Germline CDR1 is SGHTA and CDR2 is FQGNSA. V lost 6 bases, J lost 1 base, and 4 bases stayed unmatched. CDR3 length: 14 amino acids. The CDR3 DNA sequence: TGTGCCAGCAGGTTTGGACAGGGGTCCTACGAGCAGTACTTC. It translates to CASRFGQGSYEQYF.

Note on this clonotype: A much bigger clone sits one base away, suggesting this may be a read error. This is likely a read error, given that the CDR3 carries no conserved phenylalanine or tryptophan at its end. No DNA is shown, since the ends of the CDR3 on it are uncertain; the CDR3 is the one TCRdb lists. The chain employs TRBV15 and TRBJ2-7; the DNA was not compared with TRBD1, the D call given in the table. Germline assignment: CDR1 LNHNV and CDR2 YYDKDF (reference sequence). The CDR3 length is 12 residues, termini included. CDR3 amino acids: CATSRDAGTSYL.

The chain uses TRBV15 and TRBJ2-5; 9 nucleotides match TRBD1. Per the germline V gene, CDR1 is LNHNV and CDR2 is YYDKDF (reference sequence). The CDR3 has 14 amino acids. Trimming took 3 bases from V and 7 from J; bases not matched to a gene: 6. CDR3 DNA: TGTGCCACCAGCAGTCCGACAGGGGGGGTGACCCAGTACTTC. It translates to CATSSPTGGVTQYF.

This clonotype came up many times. The chain links TRBV29-1 to TRBJ2-5; D call uncertain. The ends were cut back, 4 bases at V and 5 bases at J, with 5 bases in the middle. CDR1 SQVTM and CDR2 ANQGSEA come from the germline V gene. This CDR3 comprises 10 residues. DNA of the CDR3: TGCAGCGTTGCCAGGGAGACCCAGTACTTC. This encodes CSVARETQYF.

This clonotype has only a few counts. The J gene is TRBJ1-6, the V gene TRBV5-1; 7 bases align to TRBD1. The CDR3 totals 14 residues. Germline CDR1 and CDR2: SGHRS and YFSETQ. V lost 4 bases, J lost 13 bases, and 11 bases stayed unmatched. The DNA of the CDR3 is TGCGCCAGCAGCATACACGACAGGGTTGAGCCCCTCCACTTT. It specifies CASSIHDRVEPLHF.

This clonotype has at least ten counts. The chain couples TRBV7-9 to TRBJ1-6; no clear D gene. The CDR3 is made up of 11 amino acids. The germline V gene has CDR1 SEHNR and CDR2 FQNEAQ (reference sequence). Trimming stripped 0 bases from V and 9 bases from J, with 0 bases between. The CDR3 region is CASSLASPLHF. In nucleotides, the CDR3 is TGTGCCAGCAGCTTAGCTTCACCCCTCCACTTT.

There are many counts of this clonotype. V and J are TRBV19 and TRBJ2-7, with 8 bases fitting TRBD1. Germline CDR1 reads LNHDA; CDR2 reads SQIVND (reference sequence). The J segment lost 1 base and the V segment lost 5 bases, leaving 7 bases of the junction unmatched. The CDR3 contains 15 residues. CDR3 sequence reads: CASSLGTGLSYEQYF. CDR3 coding DNA: TGTGCCAGTAGTCTCGGGACAGGCCTATCCTACGAGCAGTACTTC. The whole variable domain, remainder taken from reference TRBV19 and TRBJ2-7, is DGGITQSPKYLFRKEGQNVTLSCEQNLNHDAMYWYRQDPGQGLRLIYYSQIVNDFQKGDIAEGYSVSREKKESFPLTVTSAQKNPTAFYLCASSLGTGLSYEQYFGPGTRLTVT.

A word on this clonotype: A much more abundant neighbour one base away suggests this may be a read error. The chain uses TRBV7-8 and TRBJ1-1; D might be TRBD1 (5 bases). V was pared by 5 bases and J by 9 bases, with 16 bases between. This CDR3 is 13 amino acids long. Germline CDR1 and CDR2: SGHVS and FQNEAQ. DNA of the CDR3: TGTGCCAGCAGCCCCATTCCGGGGCCTAAAGCTTTCTTT. Its translation: CASSPIPGPKAFF.

This clonotype was detected a few times. The chain carries TRBV2 and TRBJ1-1; TRBD1 matches 9 bases. V shed 6 bases, J shed 0 bases, and the junction held 8 bases outside the gene matches. Germline-derived CDR1 and CDR2 are SNHLY and FYNNEI. The CDR3 covers 16 residues. Here the CDR3 reads CASSEPGQGLNTEAFF. In nucleotides, the CDR3 is TGTGCCAGCAGCGAACCGGGACAGGGTTTGAACACTGAAGCTTTCTTT.

This clonotype came up many times. The rearrangement joins TRBV29-1 to TRBJ2-7; no clear D gene. V gave up 2 bases and J gave up 3 bases, with 8 bases separating them. This CDR3 comprises 12 residues. Germline V gene lookup returns CDR1 SQVTM and CDR2 ANQGSEA. The CDR3 loop is CSVETPHYEQYF. The CDR3 bases are TGCAGCGTTGAAACCCCCCACTACGAGCAGTACTTC.

The chain has TRBV25-1 and TRBJ1-5; D perhaps matches TRBD1 (6 bases). The CDR3 sequence is 13 residues long. V was pared by 7 bases and J by 4 bases, with 11 bases between. Germline CDR1 MGHDK, CDR2 SYGVNS. The CDR3 sequence: CASTQTGNQPQHF. CDR3 bases: TGTGCCAGCACTCAAACAGGGAATCAGCCCCAGCATTTT.

The rearrangement uses TRBV7-9 and TRBJ2-7; TRBD2 agrees at 8 bases. Germline V CDR1 and CDR2: SEHNR, FQNEAQ (reference sequence). V was pared by 8 bases and J by 5 bases, with 11 bases of the junction left unmatched. The CDR3 covers 14 residues. The CDR3 region is CASLGEREIDEQYF. CDR3 DNA sequence: TGTGCCAGCCTTGGGGAGCGGGAGATCGACGAGCAGTACTTC. Supplemented by reference TRBV7-9 and TRBJ2-7, the full variable domain reads DTGVSQNPRHKITKRGQNVTFRCDPISEHNRLYWYRQTLGQGPEFLTYFQNEAQLEKSRLLSDRFSAERPKGSFSTLEIQRTEQGDSAMYLCASLGEREIDEQYFGPGTRLTVT.

There are many counts of this clonotype. V usage is TRBV7-9 and J usage is TRBJ1-1, with unresolved D. The CDR3 extends over 13 amino acids. The V end lost 6 bases, the J end lost 2 bases, and 10 bases lay between the germline ends. Germline V gene lookup returns CDR1 SEHNR and CDR2 FQNEAQ (reference sequence). The CDR3: CASRPDPNTEAFF. CDR3 coding DNA: TGTGCCAGCAGACCAGACCCCAACACTGAAGCTTTCTTT.

Details on this clonotype: Given a much more abundant clone one base away, this may be a read error. The chain employs TRBV15 and TRBJ2-7, with TRBD2 matching over 10 bases. CDR1 and CDR2 from the germline V gene are LNHNV and YYDKDF (reference sequence). This CDR3 spans 16 amino acids. Trimming removed 3 bases from V and 2 bases from J; junction bases left unmatched: 7. DNA of the CDR3: TGTGCCACCAGCAGCTCCGGGACTAGCGCCCCCTACGAGCAGTACTTC. Translating it yields CATSSSGTSAPYEQYF.

This clonotype was seen repeatedly, ten times or more. V is TRBV12-3 or TRBV12-4 and J is TRBJ2-5, with a possible D match to TRBD1 (5 bases). The V gene lost 3 bases and the J gene lost 5 bases, with 10 bases spanning the gap. The CDR3 loop spans 13 amino acids. Written as DNA, the CDR3 is TGTGCCAGCAGTTTCGCGAAGGGGGAGACCCAGTACTTC. The encoded protein is CASSFAKGETQYF.